The 11 T cell receptor beta chains reported below all come from one sample, sequenced in a study of shared clonotypes between healthy human individuals. The repertoire was sequenced with immunoSEQ multiplex PCR; TCRdb's copy has only in-frame clones and lacks some. The data contain roughly 2.5 million clones, approximately 90% of them singletons. The sequenced material came from naive CD4+ T cells sorted from blood. Documented subset: CD45RA+ positively selected. Source of these receptors: a man aged 18 to 30 in good health.

V and J are TRBV30 and TRBJ2-1, with TRBD2 matching over 7 bases. The junction had 3 bases not matched to a gene; V was cut back by 3 bases and J by 10 bases. This CDR3 has 11 amino acids. The germline V gene has CDR1 GTSNPN and CDR2 SVGIG (reference sequence). The CDR3 DNA reads as TGTGCCTGGAGCGGGGGGTTGGAGCAGTTCTTC. Protein sequence: CAWSGGLEQFF.

The V call is TRBV27, the J call TRBJ2-1, with D perhaps given as TRBD1 or TRBD2 (5 bases each). Trimming shortened V by 5 bases and J by 4 bases, and 12 bases separated the two germline ends. Germline CDR1 and CDR2: MNHEY and SMNVEV (reference sequence). The CDR3 totals 14 residues. The CDR3 sequence: CASSPRGPYNEQFF. CDR3 coding DNA: TGTGCCAGCAGTCCCCGGGGCCCTTACAATGAGCAGTTCTTC.

This clone was seen once. The rearrangement uses TRBV6-6 and TRBJ1-6; no definite D call. The CDR3 has 13 amino acids. Germline CDR1 MNHNY, CDR2 SVGAGI (reference sequence). V lost 6 bases and J 10 bases, leaving 13 bases between the germline ends. CDR3 in amino acids: CASSRAVGSPLHF. For the CDR3, the DNA is TGTGCCAGCAGCCGTGCCGTGGGCTCACCCCTCCACTTT.

This rearrangement joins TRBV5-4 to TRBJ1-4, with D perhaps matching TRBD1 (6 bases). The CDR3 runs to 15 residues. With 0 bases removed from V and 8 bases from J, the gap between germline ends came to 14 bases. Germline V gene data show CDR1 as SGHNT and CDR2 as YYREEE (reference sequence). The CDR3 DNA is TGTGCCAGCAGCTTGGGGTCACAGGGTTCCGAAAAACTGTTTTTT. This sequence encodes CASSLGSQGSEKLFF.

This chain connects TRBV30 to TRBJ1-1; D ambiguous. V shed 0 bases and J shed 1 base, with 6 bases lying between them. The CDR3 is 13 residues long. The germline gives CDR1 GTSNPN, CDR2 SVGIG (reference sequence). The CDR3 loop reads CAWSVEENTEAFF. The CDR3 DNA reads as TGTGCCTGGAGTGTGGAAGAGAACACTGAAGCTTTCTTT.

This sequence joins TRBV2 and TRBJ2-7; 7 bases fit TRBD1. The CDR3 sequence is 14 residues long. Germline V gives CDR1 SNHLY, CDR2 FYNNEI. Losses at the gene ends were 2 bases for V and 3 bases for J; bases not matched to a gene: 4. The CDR3 nucleotides read TGTGCCAGCAGTGAAAACAGGGGCGGCTACGAGCAGTACTTC. Its protein product is CASSENRGGYEQYF.

Comments on this clone: The sample contains more than one DNA sequence encoding this CDR3. J is TRBJ2-3 and V is TRBV6-1; no clear D gene. Trimming shortened V by 4 bases and J by 2 bases, and 4 bases separated the two germline ends. This CDR3 comprises 12 residues. The V gene's germline CDR1 is MNHNS and CDR2 SASEGT. The CDR3 protein is CASSALTDTQYF. The CDR3 coding sequence is TGTGCCAGCAGTGCCCTCACAGATACGCAGTATTTT.

This clone was seen once. The rearrangement links TRBV9 to TRBJ2-2; D is perhaps TRBD1 (6 bases). The germline V gene has CDR1 SGDLS and CDR2 YYNGEE. V lost 0 bases and J 4 bases, leaving 13 bases between the germline ends. There are 16 residues in the CDR3. The CDR3 bases are TGTGCCAGCAGCGTAGCTGACAGGTCCATCACCGGGGAGCTGTTTTTT. Residues: CASSVADRSITGELFF.

This clone occurred a few times. V gene TRBV10-3 combines with J gene TRBJ1-5; 7 positions agree with TRBD1. This CDR3 is 14 amino acids long. Per germline, CDR1 ENHRY and CDR2 SYGVKD. Trimming took 5 bases from V and 3 from J; bases not matched to a gene: 4. The CDR3 nucleotides are TGTGCCATCAGTCCCACAGGGGACAATCAGCCCCAGCATTTT. This encodes CAISPTGDNQPQHF.

The V gene is TRBV5-1, the J gene TRBJ1-1; 7 bases line up with TRBD1. Germline lookup yields CDR1 SGHRS and CDR2 YFSETQ. The CDR3 totals 11 residues. V was clipped by 5 bases and J by 8 bases; unmatched bases: 3. The DNA of the CDR3 is TGCGCCAGCAGATCGACAGGGGAAGCTTTCTTT. Amino acid sequence: CASRSTGEAFF.

CDR3 protein: CATETGANEQFF. DNA of the CDR3: TGTGCCACCGAGACAGGGGCCAATGAGCAGTTCTTC. The chain links TRBV7-2 to TRBJ2-1; 8 positions agree with TRBD1. The CDR3 spans 12 residues. CDR1 is SGHTA and CDR2 is FQGNSA in the germline V gene. J was trimmed by 6 bases and V by 10 bases; bases with no gene match: 5.